The subject of this entry is one TCR beta chain. The antigen is unknown. This sequence may be a read error, since a much larger clone differs from it by one base. The CDR3 length is 14 residues. V trimming: 5 bases; J trimming: 7 bases; junction bases outside the gene matches: 3. Germline assignment: CDR1 SEHNR and CDR2 FQNEAQ (reference sequence). TCRdb recomputed calls from the reads with MiXCR, one row per CDR3 protein. Of approximately 630,000 distinct CDR3 sequences listed, 20% to 25% are singletons. These data originate in a study of T cell repertoires in cytomegalovirus infection. Study-level results: HLA-C-restricted CMV-specific TCR beta clonotypes prevailed in the ex vivo response.

Sample: CD8+ T cells from PBMCs. The chain combines TRBV7-9 with TRBJ2-2; 11 bases are shared with TRBD1. This receptor was obtained from a human donor in good health (CMV status not recorded). Some clones in this sample may be carry-over from other donors' samples. The CDR3 DNA follows: TGTGCCAGCAGCCGGACAGGGGGCAGCGGGGAGCTGTTTTTT. This codes for CASSRTGGSGELFF. Based on the CDR3 plus reference TRBV7-9 and TRBJ2-2, the full variable domain is DTGVSQNPRHKITKRGQNVTFRCDPISEHNRLYWYRQTLGQGPEFLTYFQNEAQLEKSRLLSDRFSAERPKGSFSTLEIQRTEQGDSAMYLCASSRTGGSGELFFGEGSRLTVL.